The 26 T cell receptor beta chains below all came from one sample that was sequenced in a study of neoadjuvant nivolumab and ipilimumab in lung cancer. Libraries were prepared by immunoSEQ multiplex PCR; TCRdb keeps only in-frame clonotypes and omits some of them. Altogether about 18,000 clones are present, under 85% being singletons, with the ten largest covering roughly 9.1%. The source material was tumor tissue, sampled after neoadjuvant nivolumab, alone or with ipilimumab, at or shortly before surgery. All receptors derive from an adult with non-small cell lung cancer.

Turning to this clone: At one boundary the junction diverges from the germline segment, which might be a read error. The chain uses TRBV5-4 and TRBJ2-1, with unresolved D. Germline V CDR1 and CDR2: SGHNT, YYREEE (reference sequence). The CDR3 is made up of 14 amino acids. The CDR3 reads CASSQAHEGNEQFF. The CDR3 bases are TGCGCCAGCAGCCAAGCCCACGAAGGCAATGAGCAGTTCTTC.

V and J are TRBV27 and TRBJ1-6; unclear D gene. Germline assignment: CDR1 MNHEY and CDR2 SMNVEV (reference sequence). CDR3 size: 14 residues. With 5 bases removed from V and 11 bases from J, the gap between germline ends came to 16 bases. The CDR3 is CASSPRPRWPPLHF. CDR3 bases: TGTGCCAGCAGTCCGAGGCCCCGTTGGCCACCCCTCCACTTT.

The chain combines TRBV7-2 with TRBJ2-3; no definite D call. The CDR3 spans 15 residues. CDR1 and CDR2 from the germline V gene are SGHTA and FQGNSA. Trimming cost V 5 bases and J 3 bases, with 15 bases left between them. For the CDR3, the DNA is TGTGCCAGCAGCCCCCAGGACGTTGAAACAGATACGCAGTATTTT. Encoded protein: CASSPQDVETDTQYF. Variable domain in full (rest from reference TRBV7-2 and TRBJ2-3): GAGVSQSPSNKVTEKGKDVELRCDPISGHTALYWYRQSLGQGLEFLIYFQGNSAPDKSGLPSDRFSAERTGGSVSTLTIQRTQQEDSAVYLCASSPQDVETDTQYFGPGTRLTVL.

This rearrangement joins TRBV5-4 to TRBJ2-2; 8 positions match TRBD2. The CDR3 covers 15 residues. The V segment lost 1 base and the J segment 4 bases; nucleotides outside the gene matches: 3. CDR1 SGHNT and CDR2 YYREEE come from the germline V gene (reference sequence). Written as DNA, the CDR3 is TGTGCCAGCAGCTTGCCGGGGGGGACCACCGGGGAGCTGTTTTTT. This translates into CASSLPGGTTGELFF.

This chain connects TRBV9 to TRBJ1-1; TRBD1 matches at 12 bases. V lost 3 bases and J lost 11; bases outside the gene matches: 11. The length of the CDR3 is 15 residues. CDR1 SGDLS and CDR2 YYNGEE come from the germline V gene. CDR3 amino acids: CASSAGDRGRGGAFF. Here the CDR3 DNA reads TGTGCCAGCAGCGCCGGGGACAGGGGGCGCGGTGGGGCTTTCTTT.

The chain recombines TRBV29-1 with TRBJ2-1, with unresolved D. Looked up from germline, CDR1 is SQVTM and CDR2 is ANQGSEA. V shed 7 bases and J shed 6 bases, with 7 bases lying between them. The CDR3 is 10 amino acids. The CDR3 nucleotides are TGCAGCGCTCGACGCAATGAGCAGTTCTTC. This codes for CSARRNEQFF.

V gene TRBV10-3 combines with J gene TRBJ2-2; D is ambiguous. Germline V gene lookup returns CDR1 ENHRY and CDR2 SYGVKD. The germline V and J ends were trimmed by 4 bases and 4 bases, with 7 bases remaining between them. This CDR3 region has 13 residues. CDR3 nucleotides: TGTGCCATCAGTGGCACGAGCACCGGGGAGCTGTTTTTT. It is translated as CAISGTSTGELFF.

This sequence joins TRBV30 and TRBJ1-2; no clear D gene. Germline CDR1 is GTSNPN and CDR2 is SVGIG (reference sequence). Trimming cost V 0 bases and J 0 bases, with 14 bases left between them. The CDR3 extends over 16 amino acids. The CDR3 DNA sequence: TGTGCCTGGAGTGTCAGTTTTACGCCCTCTAACTATGGCTACACCTTC. Translated: CAWSVSFTPSNYGYTF.

V is TRBV7-8 and J is TRBJ1-1; D is unclear. This CDR3 region has 11 residues. Germline assignment: CDR1 SGHVS and CDR2 FQNEAQ. The germline V and J ends were trimmed by 5 bases and 8 bases, with 9 bases remaining between them. Written as DNA, the CDR3 is TGTGCCAGCAGCCCCGGACGGGAAGCTTTCTTT. This sequence encodes CASSPGREAFF.

The V gene is TRBV18, the J gene TRBJ1-4; no clear D. Trimming shortened V by 4 bases and J by 5 bases, and 5 bases separated the two germline ends. Per germline, CDR1 KGHSH and CDR2 LQKENI. This CDR3 is built from 12 residues. The chain's CDR3 is CASSRANEKLFF. The CDR3 DNA is TGTGCCAGCTCACGGGCCAATGAAAAACTGTTTTTT. Combining the CDR3 with reference TRBV18 and TRBJ1-4 gives the whole variable domain NAGVMQNPRHLVRRRGQEARLRCSPMKGHSHVYWYRQLPEEGLKFMVYLQKENIIDESGMPKERFSAEFPKEGPSILRIQQVVRGDSAAYFCASSRANEKLFFGSGTQLSVL.

This clone has only a few counts. V is TRBV30 and J is TRBJ2-7; TRBD1 might be the D (6 bases). The CDR3 length is 12 residues. Per germline, CDR1 GTSNPN and CDR2 SVGIG (reference sequence). V lost 5 bases and J 7 bases, leaving 15 bases between the germline ends. The CDR3 region is CAWGGQRSEQYF. In DNA, the CDR3 is TGTGCCTGGGGCGGACAGCGGAGTGAGCAGTACTTC.

The chain is built from TRBV9 and TRBJ2-6; 8 bases are shared with TRBD1. The CDR3 is 14 amino acids. V shed 3 bases and J 6 bases; nucleotides not matched to a gene: 2. Germline CDR1 and CDR2: SGDLS and YYNGEE. In DNA, the CDR3 is TGTGCCAGCAGCGGGACAGGGAAGGCCAACGTCCTGACTTTC. It encodes CASSGTGKANVLTF.

The CDR3 nucleotides are TGTGCCAGCTCATTCGAGAGCTCCTATAATTCACCCCTCCACTTT. It specifies CASSFESSYNSPLHF. This chain connects TRBV19 to TRBJ1-6; D ambiguous. This CDR3 comprises 15 residues. Trimming took off 9 bases at V and 0 bases at J, with 12 bases between the two ends. Per germline, CDR1 LNHDA and CDR2 SQIVND (reference sequence).

The CDR3 protein is CASSFGQLNTEAFF. The CDR3 DNA follows: TGTGCCAGCAGCTTCGGACAGTTGAACACTGAAGCTTTCTTT. The chain joins TRBV5-4 to TRBJ1-1, with a weak D call TRBD1 (6 bases). The CDR3 extends over 14 amino acids. Germline CDR1 reads SGHNT; CDR2 reads YYREEE (reference sequence). The ends were cut back, 2 bases at V and 0 bases at J, with 8 bases in the middle.

The chain joins TRBV28 to TRBJ2-7, with D unclear. Germline lookup yields CDR1 MDHEN and CDR2 SYDVKM. Deletions cut 2 bases from V and 8 bases from J, with 7 bases between. The CDR3 is 11 amino acids. The CDR3 nucleotides read TGTGCCAGCAGTTTAGGGCTGCAGCAGTACTTC. It codes for CASSLGLQQYF.

This clone was detected only once. V is TRBV30 and J is TRBJ2-3; 7 bases fit TRBD1. The length of the CDR3 is 17 residues. CDR1 and CDR2 from the germline V gene are GTSNPN and SVGIG (reference sequence). The ends lost 0 bases at V and 3 bases at J; junction bases unmatched: 12. CDR3 sequence (DNA): TGTGCCTGGAGTGTAAGGGCAGGGGGTACCGGGACAGATACGCAGTATTTT. Translating it yields CAWSVRAGGTGTDTQYF.

The chain joins TRBV7-8 to TRBJ2-7, with D unclear. Trimming took off 10 bases at V and 2 bases at J, with 9 bases between the two ends. CDR1 and CDR2 from the germline V gene are SGHVS and FQNEAQ. The CDR3 loop spans 11 amino acids. The CDR3 DNA is TGTGCCAAGGAATTCACCTACGAGCAGTACTTC. Translation: CAKEFTYEQYF. Together with reference TRBV7-8 and TRBJ2-7, the CDR3 gives the full variable domain: GAGVSQSPRYKVAKRGQDVALRCDPISGHVSLFWYQQALGQGPEFLTYFQNEAQLDKSGLPSDRFFAERPEGSVSTLKIQRTQQEDSAVYLCAKEFTYEQYFGPGTRLTVT.

The rearrangement uses TRBV5-6 and TRBJ1-2, with 8 bases identical to TRBD1. J was trimmed by 2 bases and V by 4 bases; bases with no gene match: 7. The CDR3 runs 15 residues. Germline CDR1 and CDR2: SGHDT and YYEEEE. CDR3 sequence reads: CASSETGDGNYGYTF. In DNA, the CDR3 is TGTGCCAGCAGCGAGACAGGGGATGGGAACTATGGCTACACCTTC.

This sequence joins TRBV6-5 and TRBJ2-7; a possible D gene is TRBD1 (6 bases). The V gene's germline CDR1 is MNHEY and CDR2 SVGAGI. The CDR3 has 14 residues. Trimming stripped 6 bases from V and 3 bases from J, with 15 bases between. CDR3 nucleotide sequence: TGTGCCAGCAGGGCAGGGGTGAACATCTACGAGCAGTACTTC. Encoded protein: CASRAGVNIYEQYF.

The gene calls are TRBV7-9 and TRBJ2-2; TRBD2 aligns across 10 bases. J was trimmed by 2 bases and V by 3 bases; bases with no gene match: 6. CDR3 length: 17 amino acids. Germline assignment: CDR1 SEHNR and CDR2 FQNEAQ (reference sequence). The CDR3: CASSLSSGGTNTGELFF. CDR3 DNA: TGTGCCAGCAGCTTGAGTAGCGGGGGGACAAACACCGGGGAGCTGTTTTTT.

This chain connects TRBV29-1 to TRBJ2-2; 11 bases line up with TRBD2. The CDR3 length is 14 residues. The trim removed 5 bases at V and 3 bases at J, leaving 2 bases unmatched. CDR1 and CDR2 from the germline V gene are SQVTM and ANQGSEA. The CDR3 sequence: CSVIAGGDTGELFF. The CDR3 DNA is TGCAGCGTTATAGCGGGGGGGGACACCGGGGAGCTGTTTTTT.

The rearrangement uses TRBV18 and TRBJ2-7, with a weak D call TRBD1 (6 bases). V was pared by 2 bases and J by 5 bases, with 16 bases between. This CDR3 comprises 15 residues. The germline V gene encodes CDR1 KGHSH and CDR2 LQKENI. This chain's CDR3 is CASSPRNQGFHEQYF. The DNA for the CDR3 is TGTGCCAGCTCACCAAGGAACCAGGGGTTCCACGAGCAGTACTTC. The whole variable domain, remainder taken from reference TRBV18 and TRBJ2-7, is NAGVMQNPRHLVRRRGQEARLRCSPMKGHSHVYWYRQLPEEGLKFMVYLQKENIIDESGMPKERFSAEFPKEGPSILRIQQVVRGDSAAYFCASSPRNQGFHEQYFGPGTRLTVT.

This chain connects TRBV7-2 to TRBJ2-1; D is perhaps TRBD1 (6 bases). The CDR3 contains 15 residues. The V and J ends lost 3 bases and 5 bases respectively, with 14 bases between them. Germline V lookup: CDR1 SGHTA, CDR2 FQGNSA. Written as DNA, the CDR3 is TGTGCCAGCAGCTTCAGGACAGAGAGGCACAATGAGCAGTTCTTC. Translation gives CASSFRTERHNEQFF. Drawing the rest from reference TRBV7-2 and TRBJ2-1, the complete variable domain is GAGVSQSPSNKVTEKGKDVELRCDPISGHTALYWYRQSLGQGLEFLIYFQGNSAPDKSGLPSDRFSAERTGGSVSTLTIQRTQQEDSAVYLCASSFRTERHNEQFFGPGTRLTVL.

The V call is TRBV9, the J call TRBJ2-1; the match to TRBD1 covers 9 bases. The CDR3 runs 16 residues. Germline CDR1 reads SGDLS; CDR2 reads YYNGEE. The V and J ends lost 0 bases and 9 bases, in that order; junction bases with no gene match: 10. CDR3 sequence reads: CASSVVSGQGMTEQFF. The CDR3 coding sequence is TGTGCCAGCAGCGTAGTATCGGGACAGGGTATGACTGAGCAGTTCTTC.

The chain is built from TRBV6-5 and TRBJ2-5; D remains ambiguous. CDR1 and CDR2 from the germline V gene are MNHEY and SVGAGI. This CDR3 region has 14 residues. Trimming pared 5 bases from V and 7 bases from J, leaving 17 bases between. CDR3 amino acids: CASSPATGVATQYF. For the CDR3, the DNA is TGTGCCAGCAGTCCTGCCACGGGTGTAGCGACCCAGTACTTC.

The V call is TRBV5-1, the J call TRBJ1-2; D call uncertain. In germline, CDR1 is SGHRS, CDR2 YFSETQ. V lost 0 bases, J lost 4 bases, and 10 bases lay in between. This CDR3 has 14 amino acids. The DNA of the CDR3 is TGCGCCAGCAGCTTGGAGCCGGCCCGCTATGGCTACACCTTC. Translation: CASSLEPARYGYTF.